Detailed here is one TCR beta chain. Its target is unknown. PCR employed 60 Vbeta and 13 Jbeta primers. Clones were read by immunoSEQ multiplex PCR, and TCRdb kept only the in-frame ones, dropping some. The repertoire holds 80,000 or so clones, with roughly 9.1% as singletons. This specimen comes from a study of cytomegalovirus exposure and HLA in healthy donors. Study observations and caveats: CMV antigen specificity was confirmed in vitro for three CMV-associated chains. An Asian-associated ancestry cluster reportedly showed fewer N-insertions than the approximately 700-donor mean in a later analysis.

Trimming at V came to 5 bases and at J to 7 bases, leaving 14 bases not matched to a gene. Germline CDR1 and CDR2: SGHVS and FNYEAQ. This CDR3 region has 15 residues. The source of this sequence is a man in his sixties in good health and CMV-seropositive. The chain carries TRBV7-6 and TRBJ2-7; TRBD2 matches 7 bases. The sequencing sample was made of PBMCs. The CDR3, as DNA: TGTGCCAGCAGCCGTCAGCGGAACATGGGGGGGGAGCAGTACTTC. Translated, it gives CASSRQRNMGGEQYF.